This T cell receptor beta chain was captured by sequencing in a study of blood T cells in healthy people across ages. Study-wide results and caveats: Per-million-T-cell TCR beta diversity fell roughly linearly with age.

The sample providers were healthy Caucasian people from Russia, aged about 6 to 90. Every sample yielded at least 6.5 million isolated PBMCs. This CDR3 comprises 13 residues. The ends were cut back, 7 bases at V and 10 bases at J, with 17 bases in the middle. Germline CDR1 is MNHEY and CDR2 is SVGEGT. Points on this clonotype: Antigen specificity is unknown.

A J-beta primer mix and a sample-barcoded 5' primer were used in a second PCR of roughly 6 to 11 cycles. TCRdb re-derived calls from the 5' RACE reads in MiXCR, one entry per CDR3 protein. The sample contains 1,800,000 or so distinct CDR3 sequences, about 39% of which appear only once. This rearrangement joins TRBV6-2 or TRBV6-3 to TRBJ1-5; D possibly corresponds to TRBD1 (6 bases). Sequencing was done on a sample of blood. This clonotype was sampled from a human donor in good health. The CDR3 sequence is CASTDRRLTPQHF. The DNA for the CDR3 is TGTGCCAGCACTGACAGGCGATTGACCCCCCAGCATTTT.